Below, one T cell receptor beta chain is given with its context. Compared with germline, one end of the junction differs, possibly owing to a read error. The sample is drawn from a study of T cells in Graves' hyperthyroidism and ophthalmopathy. The TCR beta CDR3 regions underwent amplification using RNA transcripts as the source. The TCR CDR3 was amplified in a first-round RT-PCR using the HTBI primer set. One entry per CDR3 protein, called by TCRdb with MiXCR from the multiplex PCR reads. The sample contains hundreds of thousands of distinct CDR3 sequences, approximately 40% of which appear only once. Germline CDR1 and CDR2: PRHDT and FYEKMQ (reference sequence). This CDR3 has 15 residues.

V gene TRBV13 combines with J gene TRBJ2-2, with D perhaps TRBD1 (5 bases). The sample consisted of blood. The receptor was derived from a man younger than 35 with Graves' hyperthyroidism. CDR3 nucleotide sequence: TGTGCCAGCAGCCTAGGGGTGGAGAGCACCGGGGAGCTGTTTTTT. It translates to CASSLGVESTGELFF.